This TCR beta chain was documented in a study of cytomegalovirus exposure and HLA in healthy donors. This CDR3 spans 13 amino acids. Trimming cost V 5 bases and J 3 bases; bases outside gene matches: 4. The germline V gene encodes CDR1 MNHEY and CDR2 SMNVEV (reference sequence). Amplification used 60 Vbeta primers and 13 Jbeta primers. This table comes from immunoSEQ multiplex PCR, and its TCRdb copy is limited to in-frame clones, with some not included. Here the sample spans roughly 130,000 clones, about 80% being singletons. Study-wide results and limits: Later work found most CMV-associated TCR beta chains apparently HLA-restricted.

As to this clone: The antigen is unknown.

Sequenced: PBMCs. The sequence was obtained from a woman between 35 and 50 years old in good health and CMV-seronegative. The chain carries TRBV27 and TRBJ2-7, with 7 bases that match TRBD1. The CDR3 protein is CASSRGGFYEQYF. The CDR3 DNA reads as TGTGCCAGCAGTCGAGGGGGCTTCTACGAGCAGTACTTC.